This T cell receptor (beta chain) was sequenced for a study of cytomegalovirus exposure and HLA in healthy donors (dated by TCRdb to about 2017). For context, the study as a whole: An earlier analysis of fewer than 750 of the donors reported 276 Gb of sequence data and 95 million to 140 million unique TCR beta sequences obtained from 180 million or so T cells. The study was designed to test whether signatures of past pathogen exposure could be identified by cataloging public T cell receptors. Rather than drawing on any new phenotypic data, the later analysis identified candidate immune exposures from TCR beta sequences and the way those sequences occurred across donors. Class I and class II HLA loci were covered by the typing at four-digit resolution. The T cell repertoires of 666 subjects were profiled by immunosequencing and related to cytomegalovirus serostatus. Among 300 to 500 genotyped donors of the cohort, an average of roughly 230,000 unique TCR beta nucleotide sequences was sequenced per donor, of which 15% to 20% were non-productive. In addition to the first cohort of roughly 670 subjects, a separate validation cohort of 130 or so different subjects was used. Typing coverage varied by locus: 629-630 donors for A, B, C, DRB1 and DQB1; approximately 500 for DQA1; about 570 for DPA1; approximately 450 for DPB1. Several DR-DQ haplotypes were handled as single units for association and clustering because linkage in the cohort was strong. High-throughput TCR immunosequencing, statistical association of individual TCRs with disease status, and machine learning were combined to predict cytomegalovirus infection status. An early release that covered around 590 HLA-typed donors contained around 300 gigabases of sequencing data and about 84 million unique TCR sequences. A later analysis re-analyzed previously published TCR beta repertoires from several hundred donors and added high-resolution HLA genotyping to study TCR occurrence patterns. Among the approximately 430 genotyped donors, around 81% belonged to the genetic ancestry cluster associated with self-reported Caucasian donors. Donor age, sex, ethnicity and CMV serostatus were compiled together with the repertoire data. An earlier analysis of roughly 580 of the donors used high-throughput TCR beta sequencing to judge whether each TCR beta V gene segment behaved as functional or pseudogenic. Every discovery cohort repertoire had been produced on one sequencing platform. Genome-wide SNP genotypes for about three fifths of the roughly 670 donors were used in a later genetic analysis, which treated that subset as a discovery cohort.

Concerning this clone itself: Its binding antigen is unknown. The record has no base qualities; no much larger clone is one base away.

The library was produced with the immunoSEQ multiplex PCR assay. For the multiplex PCR, a mixture combining 60 forward primers for TCR Vbeta segments and 13 reverse primers for TCR Jbeta segments was used. The CDR3 region of rearranged TCR beta genes was amplified from genomic DNA with a multiplex PCR assay. The amplified TCR beta libraries were sequenced on the Illumina HiSeq System as 87-base-pair reads. Per the source publication's procedure: A later analysis counted some 80 million unique TCR beta chains across the 640 or so repertoires, and some 11 million of these chains were shared by at least two donors. Raw reads were error-corrected and collapsed into unique sequences with a nearest-neighbor algorithm that merged closely related sequences to remove PCR and sequencing errors. V, D and J gene segments were assigned by aligning CDR3 sequences to IMGT reference sequences. Each retained sequence needed at least a six-nucleotide match to both a V gene segment and a J gene segment. Rearrangements were classified as productive when the CDR3 lacked stop codons and remained in frame with V and J, and all other rearrangements were classified as non-productive. Following IMGT convention, CDR3 was defined as the stretch from the second conserved V-encoded cysteine up to the conserved J-encoded phenylalanine. In an earlier analysis of 587 of the donors, sequences lacking an unambiguous match to a single V gene segment were excluded. An earlier analysis of 587 of the donors classified V segments as functional when productive rearrangements were above 56.7% and as segregating when the standard deviation between donors was above 5%. A statistical classification framework was developed to diagnose cytomegalovirus status using the catalog of TCR beta chain sequences. A later analysis assigned V and J genes by comparing TCR nucleotide sequences with IMGT/GENE-DB human TR gene sequences. A later analysis assigned CDR3 sequences and most-parsimonious VDJ recombination scenarios with the TCRdist pipeline. In a later analysis, every TCR beta chain was defined by the combination of its CDR3 amino acid sequence and its V-gene family, and reads without a unique V-gene family were dropped. As a way to deal with suspected cross-contamination and a sequencing artifact, a later analysis dropped 450 to 600 nucleotide sequences that were highly shared and had low generation probability. A later analysis calculated a clonal expansion index for each public chain from normalized within-repertoire ranks of inferred template counts. A later analysis computed generation probabilities with a VDJ recombination model fitted to out-of-frame rearrangements, and checked the results against IGoR. In a later analysis, hypergeometric tests were used to score TCR-TCR, TCR-HLA and TCR-CMV co-occurrence, with a repertoire-size bias correction applied to TCR pairs. In a later analysis, false discovery rates were estimated by permuting HLA or CMV assignments 20 times. In a later analysis, co-occurring TCRs were grouped with DBSCAN, and TCRdist sequence similarity was added when clustering was performed within HLA-allele-positive subsets. Co-occurrence clustering excluded repertoires with fewer than 30,000 or more than 120,000 public chains, plus five with anomalous nucleotide sharing. Entries here come from immuneACCESS through TCRdb and include only in-frame sequences with V and J called. Some clones fail to appear in such tables; in the studies checked, an unresolved V gene covers under half of the shortfall, and the cause of the remainder is unknown. The DNA gave D and trimming, while V, J and clone size come from that table. Present in this sample are around 130,000 clones, roughly 82% of which were seen just once. The ten largest clonotypes hold roughly 1.2% of the sample.

General findings and caveats noted by the study authors: The earlier analysis of 587 of the donors excluded seventeen rarely observed V segments, including chromosome 9 orphons, because counts were too low. When HLA alleles, especially DR and DQ, strongly co-occurred, attributing TCR associations to individual alleles was difficult. A further reported finding was that TCR beta sequences accurately predicted the HLA-A and HLA-B alleles for most subjects in the first cohort. It was suggested by the authors that the approach could potentially be generalized to other disease states and immunological phenotypes. While some public TCRs were present in many individuals, most TCR sequences turned up only very rarely across donors. In a later analysis, HLA-associated TCR beta chains showed more clonal expansion and lower generation probabilities than non-associated chains that were equally common. In a later analysis, several top co-occurrence clusters were reported to appear linked to parvovirus B19, influenza, CMV and Epstein-Barr virus. Because some donors lacked HLA typing at each locus, the association tests relied only on the typed subset. Sequencing depth was assumed to be roughly uniform across donors in the presence/absence analyses, though that assumption may not hold. CMV serostatus was the only immune exposure information available for the cohort. In a later analysis, the rate of TCR association differed among HLA loci, with DRB1 alleles having the most associated TCRs and HLA-C alleles having the fewest. Linkage disequilibrium might explain the correlated functional status among segregating V segments, but an unknown experimental factor could not be ruled out. Some IMGT-functional V segments, including TRBV6-2 and TRBV6-3, could not be distinguished by the 87-base-pair reads and were therefore excluded. Only TCR beta chains were sequenced in this cohort, and the absence of alpha or paired-chain data limited detectable features. A few of the identified cytomegalovirus-associated TCR beta chains were confirmed in vitro to be specific for cytomegalovirus antigens. In the study, around 150 TCR beta chains were listed as associated with cytomegalovirus. In an earlier analysis of 587 of the donors, most TCR beta V segments appeared in productive rearrangements about 87% or about 30% of the time, broadly matching IMGT annotations. At a false discovery rate of 0.05, a later analysis linked 16,000 or so TCR beta sequences to specific HLA alleles. A later analysis found that most CMV-associated TCR beta chains appeared HLA-restricted, with HLA associations seemingly driven largely by CMV exposure. In a later genetic analysis, a missense DCLRE1C variant was associated with V-gene and J-gene trimming of TCR beta chains, and the association was replicated in an independent cohort. In a later genetic analysis, fewer N-insertions in productive TCRs were reported among donors in an Asian-associated ancestry cluster than the roughly 670-donor mean. The classifier was reported to diagnose cytomegalovirus status with high specificity and sensitivity in both the original and validation cohorts. A cluster of highly shared sequence variants was judged likely to represent a technical artifact of the sequencing pipeline.

Reading the germline V gene gives CDR1 MRHNA and CDR2 SNTAGT. The CDR3 covers 14 residues, taking in both the cysteine and the phenylalanine. Only the CDR3 DNA is retained, 42 bases long and in frame from the first base. V is cut by 4 bases and J by 1 base, and the space between the germline ends is 7 bases. The cohort comprised some 680 healthy bone marrow donors. All cohort members were sampled while nominally healthy, although unrecorded immune exposures were likely present. The donor tested CMV seronegative and was one of the 352 seronegative cohort members. Each donor provided a peripheral blood sample, and peripheral blood mononuclear cells were used for TCR beta sequencing. Genomic DNA extraction from the blood cell samples was performed with the Qiagen DNeasy Blood Extraction Kit.

This chain is built from TRBV6-4 and TRBJ2-2; the D gene is not confidently resolved. Sequenced material: PBMCs. This receptor was taken from a boy younger than 18 in good health and CMV-seronegative. The CDR3 protein: CASSAGWNTGELFF. The nucleotide sequence is TGTGCCAGCAGTGCCGGGTGGAACACCGGGGAGCTGTTTTTT.